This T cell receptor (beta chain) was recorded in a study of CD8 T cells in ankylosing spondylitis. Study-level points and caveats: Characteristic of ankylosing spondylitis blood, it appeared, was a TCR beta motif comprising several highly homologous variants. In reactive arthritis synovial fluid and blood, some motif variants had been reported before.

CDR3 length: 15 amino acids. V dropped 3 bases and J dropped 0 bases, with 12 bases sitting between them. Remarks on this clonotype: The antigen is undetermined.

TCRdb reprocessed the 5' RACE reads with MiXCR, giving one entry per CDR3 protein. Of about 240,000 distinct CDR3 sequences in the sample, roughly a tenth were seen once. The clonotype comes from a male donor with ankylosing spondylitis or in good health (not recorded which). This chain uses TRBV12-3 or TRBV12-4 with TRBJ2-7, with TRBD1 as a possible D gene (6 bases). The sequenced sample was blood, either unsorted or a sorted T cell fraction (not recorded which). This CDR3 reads CASSFVRGFSYEQYF. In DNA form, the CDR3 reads TGTGCCAGCAGTTTCGTAAGGGGGTTCTCCTACGAGCAGTACTTC.